These T cell receptor beta chains were read from a single sample in a study of shared clonotypes between healthy human individuals. Libraries were prepared by immunoSEQ multiplex PCR; TCRdb keeps only in-frame clonotypes and omits some of them. The repertoire consists of about 2.1 million clones, with roughly 91% occurring once and the leading ten covering around 1.7%. The source material was naive CD8+ T cells from PBMCs. These receptor sequences come from a man younger than 35 in good health. Some clones in this sample may be carry-over from other donors' samples. Both conserved end residues are part of each CDR3. A D gene is named only where the DNA matches it firmly. Size tells how often a clone was seen (once, few, many) or the class of an expanded clone, and some rows leave it out.

size	D	V	J	CDR3	DNA
-	-	TRBV28	TRBJ1-2	CASSLFAGQGYTF	TGTGCCAGCAGTTTATTCGCAGGGCAAGGCTACACCTTC
once	-	TRBV4-2	TRBJ2-5	CASSPRVDRKETQYF	TGTGCCAGCAGCCCCAGAGTAGACAGAAAAGAGACCCAGTACTTC
-	TRBD1	TRBV27	TRBJ1-2	CASSPDRAHYGYTF	TGTGCCAGCAGTCCGGACAGGGCGCACTATGGCTACACCTTC
-	TRBD2	TRBV4-3	TRBJ2-2	CASRGGETSGGAGELFF	TGCGCCAGCAGGGGCGGAGAGACTAGCGGGGGGGCCGGGGAGCTGTTTTTT
-	TRBD1	TRBV7-9	TRBJ1-2	CASSSLVPWDRATNYGYTF	TGTGCCAGCAGCTCACTAGTCCCCTGGGACAGGGCGACCAACTATGGCTACACCTTC
once	TRBD1	TRBV4-2	TRBJ2-7	CASSRVSGQSTYEQYF	TGTGCCAGCAGCCGGGTTTCGGGACAGTCTACCTACGAGCAGTACTTC
-	TRBD1	TRBV5-1	TRBJ1-2	CASSSPRTGEINYGYTF	TGCGCCAGCAGCTCACCTAGGACAGGGGAGATTAACTATGGCTACACCTTC
-	TRBD2	TRBV7-8	TRBJ2-1	CASSFGAGELFNEQFF	TGTGCCAGCAGCTTTGGAGCGGGAGAACTCTTTAATGAGCAGTTCTTC
-	TRBD1	TRBV7-9	TRBJ2-1	CASSPRTGSYNEQFF	TGTGCCAGCAGCCCCCGGACAGGCTCCTACAATGAGCAGTTCTTC
-	-	TRBV6-6	TRBJ2-1	CASSSPWGADNEQFF	TGTGCCAGCAGCTCCCCCTGGGGGGCCGACAATGAGCAGTTCTTC
-	-	TRBV5-5	TRBJ1-3	CASRAIGDGNTIYF	TGTGCCAGCCGCGCGATTGGGGATGGAAACACCATATATTTT
-	TRBD1	TRBV28	TRBJ1-3	CASSFEQGPSSGNTIYF	TGTGCCAGCAGTTTTGAACAGGGGCCGAGCTCTGGAAACACCATATATTTT
once	-	TRBV27	TRBJ1-3	CASSMGRPSGNTIYF	TGTGCCAGCAGTATGGGACGGCCCTCTGGAAACACCATATATTTT
-	-	TRBV19	TRBJ2-1	CASSYRGGLNEQFF	TGTGCCAGTAGTTACCGCGGAGGGCTCAATGAGCAGTTCTTC
-	-	TRBV9	TRBJ2-7	CASTPTAGWTYEQYF	TGTGCCAGCACCCCAACGGCGGGGTGGACCTACGAGCAGTACTTC
-	-	TRBV4-1	TRBJ2-1	CASSQVAVLGNEQFF	TGCGCCAGCAGCCAAGTGGCCGTTTTGGGCAATGAGCAGTTCTTC
-	-	TRBV5-5	TRBJ2-7	CASSTAYEQYF	TGTGCCAGCAGCACCGCCTACGAGCAGTACTTC
few	TRBD1	TRBV7-9	TRBJ2-1	CASNFLTGGSYNEQFF	TGTGCCAGCAACTTCCTAACAGGGGGCTCCTACAATGAGCAGTTCTTC
-	TRBD1	TRBV28	TRBJ1-3	CASSDFGQGDTIYF	TGTGCCAGCAGTGATTTCGGGCAGGGGGACACCATATATTTT
-	-	TRBV27	TRBJ2-2	CASSHGSTGELFF	TGTGCCAGCAGCCACGGTTCCACCGGGGAGCTGTTTTTT
-	-	TRBV4-3	TRBJ2-7	CASSPGPYYEQYF	TGCGCCAGCAGCCCTGGGCCCTACTACGAGCAGTACTTC
-	-	TRBV7-2	TRBJ2-7	CASSLRPLSSYEQYF	TGTGCCAGCAGCTTACGCCCCTTGAGCTCCTACGAGCAGTACTTC
-	-	TRBV7-9	TRBJ2-1	CASRTMIHEQFF	TGTGCCAGCCGGACTATGATCCATGAGCAGTTCTTC
-	-	TRBV5-4	TRBJ2-7	CASSLFSRYEQYF	TGTGCCAGCAGCTTGTTCAGCCGTTACGAGCAGTACTTC
-	TRBD2	TRBV7-2	TRBJ2-1	CASSLIGASGRVEQFF	TGTGCCAGCAGCTTAATTGGGGCTAGCGGGAGGGTTGAGCAGTTCTTC
few	-	TRBV11-2	TRBJ2-7	CASSLAGYEQYF	TGTGCCAGCAGCTTAGCGGGGTACGAGCAGTACTTC
-	TRBD2	TRBV5-1	TRBJ2-1	CASRGLILAGALGEQFF	TGCGCCAGCAGGGGCCTGATTCTAGCGGGAGCCCTCGGTGAGCAGTTCTTC
-	TRBD2	TRBV4-1	TRBJ2-1	CASSPLAGGIMDEQFF	TGCGCCAGCAGCCCGCTAGCGGGAGGGATTATGGATGAGCAGTTCTTC
-	-	TRBV11-2	TRBJ2-7	CASSLLHEQYF	TGTGCCAGCAGCTTACTCCACGAGCAGTACTTC
-	-	TRBV6-1	TRBJ2-2	CASSEWAGFTGELFF	TGTGCCAGCAGTGAATGGGCAGGCTTCACCGGGGAGCTGTTTTTT
-	-	TRBV4-3	TRBJ2-2	CASSQDWATGELFF	TGCGCCAGCAGCCAAGATTGGGCCACCGGGGAGCTGTTTTTT
-	TRBD2	TRBV7-6	TRBJ2-1	CASSFRRGGTRTYNEQFF	TGTGCCAGCAGCTTTAGGCGGGGGGGGACTAGAACCTACAATGAGCAGTTCTTC
once	-	TRBV14	TRBJ2-1	CASGSDRRRAYNEQFF	TGTGCCAGCGGCTCCGATCGGCGCCGGGCCTACAATGAGCAGTTCTTC
-	TRBD2	TRBV27	TRBJ2-1	CATLDSPGGSYNEQFF	TGTGCCACCCTGGACAGCCCGGGAGGGAGTTACAATGAGCAGTTCTTC
-	-	TRBV5-8	TRBJ2-7	CASSSLFYEQYF	TGTGCCAGCAGCTCTTTATTCTACGAGCAGTACTTC
-	-	TRBV6-5	TRBJ2-7	CAISFAGETYEQYF	TGTGCCATATCCTTTGCCGGCGAGACCTACGAGCAGTACTTC
-	-	TRBV28	TRBJ1-1	CASSLSGLNTEAFF	TGTGCCAGCAGTTTATCAGGACTGAACACTGAAGCTTTCTTT
-	TRBD2	TRBV6-5	TRBJ2-1	CASTKGTSEQFF	TGTGCCAGCACCAAGGGGACTAGCGAGCAGTTCTTC
-	-	TRBV7-9	TRBJ1-3	CASIQGTEGINTIYF	TGTGCCAGCATCCAAGGGACTGAGGGGATAAACACCATATATTTT
few	-	TRBV2	TRBJ2-5	CASSEAWDETQYF	TGTGCCAGCAGTGAAGCGTGGGATGAGACCCAGTACTTC
-	TRBD1	TRBV9	TRBJ2-2	CASTGTGKAGELFF	TGTGCCAGCACCGGGACAGGGAAGGCCGGGGAGCTGTTTTTT
-	-	TRBV7-3	TRBJ2-3	CASSLMSGGTDTQYF	TGTGCCAGCAGCTTAATGTCAGGAGGCACAGATACGCAGTATTTT
-	-	TRBV27	TRBJ1-1	CASRQGGTEAFF	TGTGCCAGCAGACAGGGCGGAACTGAAGCTTTCTTT
-	-	TRBV6-5	TRBJ1-5	CASSFGGYNQPQHF	TGTGCCAGCAGTTTTGGGGGTTACAATCAGCCCCAGCATTTT
-	-	TRBV4-3	TRBJ2-7	CASSPHRNYYEQYF	TGCGCCAGCAGCCCACACAGGAATTACTACGAGCAGTACTTC
once	-	TRBV10-3	TRBJ1-2	CAISESRWVNYGYTF	TGTGCCATCAGTGAGTCGAGGTGGGTTAACTATGGCTACACCTTC